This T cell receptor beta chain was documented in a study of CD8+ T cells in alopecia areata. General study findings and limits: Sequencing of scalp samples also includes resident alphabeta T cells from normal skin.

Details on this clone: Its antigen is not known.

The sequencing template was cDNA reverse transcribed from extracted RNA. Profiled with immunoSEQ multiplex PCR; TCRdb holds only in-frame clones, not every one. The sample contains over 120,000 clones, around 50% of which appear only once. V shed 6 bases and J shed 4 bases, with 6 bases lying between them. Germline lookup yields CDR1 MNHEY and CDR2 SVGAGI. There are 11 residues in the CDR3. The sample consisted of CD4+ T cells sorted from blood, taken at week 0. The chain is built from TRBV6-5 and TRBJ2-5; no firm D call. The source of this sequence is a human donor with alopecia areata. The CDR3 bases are TGTGCCAGCAGCCTCACAGAGACCCAGTACTTC. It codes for CASSLTETQYF.